This T cell receptor (beta chain) was obtained from a study of early T cells in non-severe SARS-CoV-2 infection. CDR1 and CDR2 from the germline V gene are MGHRA and YSYEKL. V was trimmed by 0 bases and J by 4 bases, leaving 10 bases between them. This CDR3 region has 15 residues. Regarding the study as a whole: CD4 and private specificities were missed by VDJdb matching, which favored anti-spike CD8 responses.

TCRdb used MiXCR to reprocess the 5' RACE reads, holding one entry per CDR3 protein. The sample lists 85,000 to 90,000 distinct CDR3 sequences, approximately 14% occurring once. The sample holds a few counts of this clonotype. Its specificity is unknown. J is TRBJ2-1 and V is TRBV4-1; D not certain. Sequenced sample: whole blood. This sequence was found in an adult who was a healthcare worker with PCR-confirmed SARS-CoV-2 infection or an uninfected control (not recorded which). This chain's CDR3 is CASSQDWPAYNEQFF. In DNA, the CDR3 is TGCGCCAGCAGCCAAGATTGGCCAGCATACAATGAGCAGTTCTTC.